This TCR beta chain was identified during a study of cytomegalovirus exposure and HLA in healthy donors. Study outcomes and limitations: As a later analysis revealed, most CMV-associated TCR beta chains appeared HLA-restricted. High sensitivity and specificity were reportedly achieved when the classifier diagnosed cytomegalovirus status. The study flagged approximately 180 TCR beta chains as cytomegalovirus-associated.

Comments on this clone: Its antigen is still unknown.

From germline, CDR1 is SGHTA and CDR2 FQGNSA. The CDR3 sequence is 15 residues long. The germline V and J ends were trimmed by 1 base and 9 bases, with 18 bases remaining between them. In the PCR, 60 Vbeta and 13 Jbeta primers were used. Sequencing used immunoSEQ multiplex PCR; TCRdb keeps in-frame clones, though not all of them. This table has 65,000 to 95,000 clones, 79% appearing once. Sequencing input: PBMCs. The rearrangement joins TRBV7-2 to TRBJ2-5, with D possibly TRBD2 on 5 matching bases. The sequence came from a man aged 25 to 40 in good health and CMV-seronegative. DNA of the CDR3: TGTGCCAGCAGCTTAGGGACGTCGCGGGCGGAGGCCCAGTACTTC. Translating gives CASSLGTSRAEAQYF.